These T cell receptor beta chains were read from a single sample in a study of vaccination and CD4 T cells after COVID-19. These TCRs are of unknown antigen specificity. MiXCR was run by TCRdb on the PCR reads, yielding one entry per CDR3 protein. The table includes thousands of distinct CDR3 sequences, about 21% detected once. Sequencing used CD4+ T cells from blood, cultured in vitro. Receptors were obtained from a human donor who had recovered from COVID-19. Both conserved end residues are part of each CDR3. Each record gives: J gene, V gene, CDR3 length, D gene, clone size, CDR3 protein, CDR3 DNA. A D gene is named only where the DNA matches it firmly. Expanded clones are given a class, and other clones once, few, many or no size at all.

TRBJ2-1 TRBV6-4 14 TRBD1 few CASKSGQANNEQFF TGTGCCAGCAAGTCCGGACAGGCCAACAATGAGCAGTTCTTC
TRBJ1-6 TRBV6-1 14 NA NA CASSARLAESPLHF TGTGCCAGCAGTGCCCGATTAGCGGAATCACCCCTCCACTTT
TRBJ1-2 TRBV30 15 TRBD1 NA CAWWDRVKSNYGYTF TGTGCCTGGTGGGACAGGGTAAAGTCGAACTATGGCTACACCTTC
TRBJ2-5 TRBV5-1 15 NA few CASSLRLGGEETQYF TGCGCCAGCAGCTTGAGGCTAGGGGGGGAAGAGACCCAGTACTTC
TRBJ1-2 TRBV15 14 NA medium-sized CATSRGEGIMGYTF TGTGCCACCAGCAGGGGAGAGGGAATAATGGGCTACACCTTC
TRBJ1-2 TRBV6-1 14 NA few CASSRTDTNYGYTF TGTGCCAGCAGTCGGACAGATACTAACTATGGCTACACCTTC
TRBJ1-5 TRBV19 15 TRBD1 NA CASWERGTGPGPQHF TGTGCCAGTTGGGAGAGGGGGACAGGACCAGGGCCCCAGCATTTT
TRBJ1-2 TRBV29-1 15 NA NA CSVSPAPTGNYGYTF TGCAGCGTTTCACCCGCGCCGACAGGAAACTATGGCTACACCTTC
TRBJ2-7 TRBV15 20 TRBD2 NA CATSRGERLAGGRADYEQYF TGTGCCACCAGCAGAGGGGAAAGGCTAGCGGGGGGCCGGGCCGACTACGAGCAGTACTTC
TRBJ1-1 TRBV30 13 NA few CAWSPGHGWGAFF TGTGCCTGGAGTCCGGGACACGGTTGGGGAGCTTTCTTT
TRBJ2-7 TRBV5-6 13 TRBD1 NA CASSLRQGNEQYF TGTGCCAGCAGCCTACGACAGGGGAACGAGCAGTACTTC
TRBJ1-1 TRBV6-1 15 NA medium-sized CASTPGTLRNTEAFF TGTGCCAGCACCCCAGGGACCCTCAGGAACACTGAAGCTTTCTTT
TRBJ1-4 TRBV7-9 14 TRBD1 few CASSSRGANEKLFF TGTGCCAGCAGCTCCAGGGGGGCTAATGAAAAACTGTTTTTT
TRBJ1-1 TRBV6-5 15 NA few CASSYSLMGGTEAFF TGTGCCAGCAGTTACTCTCTTATGGGGGGAACTGAAGCTTTCTTT
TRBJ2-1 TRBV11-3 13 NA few CAGSLNLRNEQFF TGTGCCGGCAGCTTGAACTTGAGGAATGAGCAGTTCTTC
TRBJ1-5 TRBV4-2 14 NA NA CASSQDEGTQPQHF TGTGCCAGCAGCCAAGATGAAGGGACTCAGCCCCAGCATTTT
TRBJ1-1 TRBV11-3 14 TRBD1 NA CASSLDRGNTEAFF TGTGCCAGCAGCTTGGACAGGGGGAACACTGAAGCTTTCTTT
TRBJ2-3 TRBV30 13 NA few CAWTGGFTDTQYF TGTGCCTGGACTGGGGGTTTCACAGATACGCAGTATTTT
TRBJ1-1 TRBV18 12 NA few CASSPLTGGAFF TGTGCCAGCTCACCACTGACTGGGGGAGCTTTCTTT
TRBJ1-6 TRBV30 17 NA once CAWSVWTVLSYNSPLHF TGTGCCTGGAGTGTCTGGACAGTCCTCTCCTATAATTCACCCCTCCACTTT
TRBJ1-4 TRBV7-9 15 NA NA CASSLDRAPREKLFF TGTGCCAGCAGCTTAGACAGGGCACCCCGCGAAAAACTGTTTTTT
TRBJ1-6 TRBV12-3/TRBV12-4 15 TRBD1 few CASSRDSSYNSPLHF TGTGCCAGCAGTCGGGACAGCTCCTATAATTCACCCCTCCACTTT
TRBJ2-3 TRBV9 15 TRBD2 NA CASSPPRGGADTQYF TGTGCCAGCAGCCCCCCCCGGGGAGGGGCAGATACGCAGTATTTT
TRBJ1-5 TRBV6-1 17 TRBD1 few CASRSGTGRREVQPQHF TGTGCCAGCAGGTCCGGGACAGGGAGAAGGGAGGTTCAGCCCCAGCATTTT
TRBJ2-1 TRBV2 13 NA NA CASSETGGGEQFF TGTGCCAGCAGTGAAACCGGCGGAGGTGAGCAGTTCTTC
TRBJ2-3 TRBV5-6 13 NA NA CASSFQGPDTQYF TGTGCCAGCAGCTTCCAGGGCCCAGATACGCAGTATTTT